This TCR beta chain originates from a study of response to subunit inactivated influenza vaccine. This clonotype was detected a few times. As yet, its antigen is unknown. TCRdb independently ran MiXCR on the RT-PCR reads; one entry per CDR3 protein. The sample consists of about 780,000 distinct CDR3 sequences, 15% to 20% of them appearing once. Whole-study findings and limits: The study's authors posited that every seasonal influenza vaccination enlists few new T cells.

The V end was cut by 3 bases, the J end by 2 bases, with 11 bases between. This CDR3 has 14 residues. Germline lookup yields CDR1 ENHRY and CDR2 SYGVKD. The sample here was PBMCs from blood, taken 5 days after vaccination. The clonotype originates from a man over 45 who received an inactivated influenza vaccine. J is TRBJ2-7 and V is TRBV10-3; D is perhaps TRBD1 (6 bases). The DNA of the CDR3 is TGTGCCATCAGTGATGGGAAGGGGGCCTACGAGCAGTACTTC. Its translation is CAISDGKGAYEQYF.